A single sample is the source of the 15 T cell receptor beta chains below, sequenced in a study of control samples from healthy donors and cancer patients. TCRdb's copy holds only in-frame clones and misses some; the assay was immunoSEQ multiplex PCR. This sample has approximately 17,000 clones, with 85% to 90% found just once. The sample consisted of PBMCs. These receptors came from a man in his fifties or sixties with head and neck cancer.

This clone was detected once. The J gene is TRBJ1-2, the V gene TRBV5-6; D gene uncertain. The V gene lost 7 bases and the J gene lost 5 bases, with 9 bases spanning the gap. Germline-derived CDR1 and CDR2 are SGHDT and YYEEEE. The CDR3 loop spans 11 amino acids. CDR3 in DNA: TGTGCCAGCCGTCAGAATTATGGCTACACCTTC. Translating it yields CASRQNYGYTF.

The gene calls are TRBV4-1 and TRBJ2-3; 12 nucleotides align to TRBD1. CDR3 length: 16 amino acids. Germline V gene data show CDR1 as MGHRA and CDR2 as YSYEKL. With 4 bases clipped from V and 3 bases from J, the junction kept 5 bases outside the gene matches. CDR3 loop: CASSPGDRGRTDTQYF. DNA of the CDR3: TGCGCCAGCAGCCCCGGGGACAGGGGGCGTACAGATACGCAGTATTTT.

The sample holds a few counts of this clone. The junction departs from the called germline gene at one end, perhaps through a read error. The CDR3 here is CASSESGASNQPQHF. The CDR3 DNA sequence: TGTGCCAGCAGTGAGTCAGGGGCGAGCAACCAGCCCCAGCATTTT. The genes are TRBV2 and TRBJ1-5, with TRBD1 as a possible D gene (6 bases). The CDR3 contains 15 residues. Germline lookup yields CDR1 SNHLY and CDR2 FYNNEI.

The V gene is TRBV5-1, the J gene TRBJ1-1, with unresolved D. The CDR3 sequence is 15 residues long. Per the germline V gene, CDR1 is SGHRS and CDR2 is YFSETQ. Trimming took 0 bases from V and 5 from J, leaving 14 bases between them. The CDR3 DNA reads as TGCGCCAGCAGCTTGGGAGTGGGGTTTCGTACTGAAGCTTTCTTT. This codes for CASSLGVGFRTEAFF.

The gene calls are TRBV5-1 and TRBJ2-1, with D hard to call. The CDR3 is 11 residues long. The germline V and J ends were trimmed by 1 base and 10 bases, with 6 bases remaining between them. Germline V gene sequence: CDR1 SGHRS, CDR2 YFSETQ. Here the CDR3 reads CASSLTAEQFF. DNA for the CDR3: TGCGCCAGCAGCTTGACCGCGGAGCAGTTCTTC. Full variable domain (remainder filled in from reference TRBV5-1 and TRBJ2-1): KAGVTQTPRYLIKTRGQQVTLSCSPISGHRSVSWYQQTPGQGLQFLFEYFSETQRNKGNFPGRFSGRQFSNSRSEMNVSTLELGDSALYLCASSLTAEQFFGPGTRLTVL.

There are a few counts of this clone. CDR3 amino acids: CASSEFGQVNSPLHF. CDR3 DNA: TGTGCCAGCAGTGAATTTGGTCAGGTGAATTCACCCCTCCACTTT. The J gene is TRBJ1-6, the V gene TRBV2; no definite D call. With 2 bases removed from V and 7 bases from J, the gap between germline ends came to 12 bases. The length of the CDR3 is 15 residues. Looked up from germline, CDR1 is SNHLY and CDR2 is FYNNEI.

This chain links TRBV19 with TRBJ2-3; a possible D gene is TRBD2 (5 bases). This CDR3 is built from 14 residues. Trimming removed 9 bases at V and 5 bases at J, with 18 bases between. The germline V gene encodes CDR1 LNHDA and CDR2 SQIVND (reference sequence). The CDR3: CASRRERAGDTQYF. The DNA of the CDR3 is TGTGCCAGCAGACGAGAGAGGGCTGGAGATACGCAGTATTTT.

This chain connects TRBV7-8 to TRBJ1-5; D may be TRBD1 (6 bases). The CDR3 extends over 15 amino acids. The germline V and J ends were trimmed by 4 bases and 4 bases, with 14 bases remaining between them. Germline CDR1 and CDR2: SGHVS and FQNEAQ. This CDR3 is CASSYREGGNQPQHF. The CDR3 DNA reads TGTGCCAGCAGCTACCGGGAGGGGGGAAATCAGCCCCAGCATTTT.

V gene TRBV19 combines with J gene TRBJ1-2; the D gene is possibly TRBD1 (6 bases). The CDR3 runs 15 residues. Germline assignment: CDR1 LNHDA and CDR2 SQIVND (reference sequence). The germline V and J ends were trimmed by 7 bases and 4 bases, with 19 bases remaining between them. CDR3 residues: CASTTGQVSGYGYTF. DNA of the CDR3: TGTGCCAGTACCACGGGACAAGTTTCCGGCTATGGCTACACCTTC.

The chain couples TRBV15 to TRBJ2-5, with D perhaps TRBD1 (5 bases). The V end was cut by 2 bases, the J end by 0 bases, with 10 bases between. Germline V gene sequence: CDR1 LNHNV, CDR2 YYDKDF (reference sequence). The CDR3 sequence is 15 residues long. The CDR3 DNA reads TGTGCCACCAGCAGAAGCCCGACAGACCAAGAGACCCAGTACTTC. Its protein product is CATSRSPTDQETQYF. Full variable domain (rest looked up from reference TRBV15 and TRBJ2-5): DAMVIQNPRYQVTQFGKPVTLSCSQTLNHNVMYWYQQKSSQAPKLLFHYYDKDFNNEADTPDNFQSRRPNTSFCFLDIRSPGLGDTAMYLCATSRSPTDQETQYFGPGTRLLVL.

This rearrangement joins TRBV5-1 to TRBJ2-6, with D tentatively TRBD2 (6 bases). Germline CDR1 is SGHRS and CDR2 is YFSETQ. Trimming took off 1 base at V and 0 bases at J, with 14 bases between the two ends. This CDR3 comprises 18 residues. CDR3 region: CASSLRGLIDSGANVLTF. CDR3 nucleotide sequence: TGCGCCAGCAGCTTGCGGGGGTTAATCGACTCTGGGGCCAACGTCCTGACTTTC.

The CDR3 protein is CSAEGRGYTF. DNA for the CDR3: TGCAGTGCCGAGGGCAGGGGCTACACCTTC. The V call is TRBV20-1, the J call TRBJ1-2; D gene uncertain. Germline-derived CDR1 and CDR2 are DFQATT and SNEGSKA (reference sequence). The V gene lost 6 bases and the J gene lost 8 bases, with 10 bases spanning the gap. This CDR3 has 10 amino acids.

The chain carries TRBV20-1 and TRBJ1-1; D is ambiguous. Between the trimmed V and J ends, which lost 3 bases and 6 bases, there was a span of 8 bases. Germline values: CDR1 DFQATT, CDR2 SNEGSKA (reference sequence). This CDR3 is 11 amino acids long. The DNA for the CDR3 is TGCAGTGCTAGTGCCGAGGCTGAAGCTTTCTTT. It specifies CSASAEAEAFF.

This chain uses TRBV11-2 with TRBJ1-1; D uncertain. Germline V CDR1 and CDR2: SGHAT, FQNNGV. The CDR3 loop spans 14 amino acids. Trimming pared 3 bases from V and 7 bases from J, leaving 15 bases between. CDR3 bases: TGTGCCAGCAGCTTTATCCCCCGACTTGGTGAAGCTTTCTTT. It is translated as CASSFIPRLGEAFF.

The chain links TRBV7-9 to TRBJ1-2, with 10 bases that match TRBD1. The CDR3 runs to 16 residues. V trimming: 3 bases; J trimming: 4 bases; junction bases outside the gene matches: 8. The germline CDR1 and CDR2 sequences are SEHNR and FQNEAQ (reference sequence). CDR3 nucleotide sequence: TGTGCCAGCAGCTTGTCGGACAGGGGGACGGCCTATGGCTACACCTTC. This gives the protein CASSLSDRGTAYGYTF.